One sample yielded the 27 T cell receptor beta chains listed below, sequenced in a study of blood T cells in healthy people across ages. A second roughly 6 to 12 cycle PCR used barcoded and J-beta primers. A single record per CDR3 protein comes from TCRdb applying MiXCR to the 5' RACE reads. This table has 1.5 million to 1.8 million distinct CDR3 sequences, around 40% appearing once. Sequencing was carried out using blood. The receptor source for this set is a young woman in good health.

This rearrangement joins TRBV19 to TRBJ2-7; D call uncertain. The CDR3 spans 14 residues. Germline CDR1 LNHDA, CDR2 SQIVND (reference sequence). The V and J ends lost 1 base and 1 base respectively, with 8 bases between them. The CDR3 here is CASSIASGSYEQYF. The CDR3 region has the DNA TGTGCCAGTAGTATAGCCTCGGGTTCCTACGAGCAGTACTTC.

This clonotype was observed a handful of times. V usage is TRBV7-8 and J usage is TRBJ2-5; D gene ambiguous. From germline, CDR1 is SGHVS and CDR2 FQNEAQ. There are 13 residues in the CDR3. The V end was cut by 7 bases, the J end by 1 base, with 10 bases between. The CDR3 DNA reads as TGTGCCAGCATTGCTGGCAGCCAAGAGACCCAGTACTTC. Translated: CASIAGSQETQYF.

This clonotype was detected only a few times. This chain connects TRBV12-3 or TRBV12-4 to TRBJ1-1; no firm D call. This CDR3 spans 15 amino acids. V dropped 6 bases and J dropped 2 bases, with 16 bases sitting between them. CDR3 sequence: CASSSSPPSNTEAFF. CDR3 coding DNA: TGTGCCAGCAGCTCATCCCCCCCCAGTAACACTGAAGCTTTCTTT.

This chain connects TRBV12-3 or TRBV12-4 to TRBJ2-1, with D tentatively TRBD2 (6 bases). Trimming shortened V by 3 bases and J by 4 bases, and 13 bases separated the two germline ends. There are 15 residues in the CDR3. The CDR3 coding sequence is TGTGCCAGCAGTTTCAAGGGACTTACATACAATGAGCAGTTCTTC. Translation: CASSFKGLTYNEQFF.

This clonotype showed up just a few times. V usage is TRBV29-1 and J usage is TRBJ1-2, with 11 bases fitting TRBD1. Germline CDR1 is SQVTM and CDR2 is ANQGSEA. Losses at the gene ends were 4 bases for V and 3 bases for J; bases not matched to a gene: 4. The CDR3 is made up of 14 amino acids. The CDR3 region has the DNA TGCAGCGTTGCTGGACAGGGGGCCTACTATGGCTACACCTTC. Encoded protein: CSVAGQGAYYGYTF. The full variable domain, its missing parts supplied by reference TRBV29-1 and TRBJ1-2, is SAVISQKPSRDICQRGTSLTIQCQVDSQVTMMFWYRQQPGQSLTLIATANQGSEATYESGFVIDKFPISRPNLTFSTLTVSNMSPEDSSIYLCSVAGQGAYYGYTFGSGTRLTVV.

This clonotype was seen a handful of times. The rearrangement uses TRBV27 and TRBJ2-7; D is ambiguous. The germline V gene encodes CDR1 MNHEY and CDR2 SMNVEV (reference sequence). Deletions cut 8 bases from V and 2 bases from J, with 16 bases between. The CDR3 loop spans 14 amino acids. The CDR3 is CASADLGGPYEQYF. For the CDR3, the DNA is TGTGCCAGCGCGGACCTAGGCGGTCCCTACGAGCAGTACTTC.

This clonotype has just one count. The chain uses TRBV13 and TRBJ2-7; TRBD1 matches 9 bases. The germline CDR1 and CDR2 sequences are PRHDT and FYEKMQ (reference sequence). CDR3 length equals 17 residues. Trimming took 1 base from V and 1 from J; bases not matched to a gene: 8. This CDR3 reads CASSLEDGTGKSYEQYF. CDR3 nucleotide sequence: TGTGCCAGCAGCTTAGAGGACGGGACAGGGAAATCCTACGAGCAGTACTTC.

This clonotype appeared a few times. The chain recombines TRBV28 with TRBJ2-3; D gene ambiguous. V was shortened by 4 bases and J by 3 bases, with 14 bases between the two germline ends. Germline CDR1 is MDHEN and CDR2 is SYDVKM. There are 15 residues in the CDR3. CDR3 loop: CASSSLQDYTDTQYF. The CDR3 nucleotides read TGTGCCAGCAGTTCCCTCCAAGATTATACAGATACGCAGTATTTT.

The V gene is TRBV20-1, the J gene TRBJ1-5, with D perhaps matching TRBD1 (5 bases). The length of the CDR3 is 14 residues. The V end was cut by 5 bases, the J end by 1 base, with 12 bases between. CDR1 is DFQATT and CDR2 is SNEGSKA in the germline V gene (reference sequence). This chain's CDR3 is CSAGTPQSNQPQHF. In nucleotides, the CDR3 is TGCAGTGCTGGGACGCCGCAAAGCAATCAGCCCCAGCATTTT.

As to this clonotype: The junction and the germline gene differ at one end; a read error may be behind it. V usage is TRBV12-3 or TRBV12-4 and J usage is TRBJ1-2, with TRBD1 as a possible D gene (5 bases). The CDR3 runs 13 residues. The CDR3 reads CACSLQEYYGYTF. CDR3 DNA sequence: TGTGCCTGCAGTTTACAGGAATACTATGGCTACACCTTC.

This clonotype came up a few times. The chain is built from TRBV30 and TRBJ1-2; D is perhaps TRBD1 (5 bases). Trimming took off 2 bases at V and 4 bases at J, with 14 bases between the two ends. The CDR3 runs to 14 residues. Germline assignment: CDR1 GTSNPN and CDR2 SVGIG (reference sequence). This CDR3 reads CAWSPGPNPYGYTF. CDR3 nucleotide sequence: TGTGCCTGGAGTCCAGGGCCGAATCCCTATGGCTACACCTTC.

The J gene is TRBJ2-2, the V gene TRBV5-1, with D maybe TRBD2 (5 bases). This CDR3 has 12 amino acids. From germline, CDR1 is SGHRS and CDR2 YFSETQ. V lost 0 bases, J lost 11 bases, and 8 bases lay in between. The chain's CDR3 is CASSLGGLELFF. The CDR3 DNA sequence: TGCGCCAGCAGCTTGGGCGGGTTAGAGCTGTTTTTT.

The gene calls are TRBV7-2 and TRBJ2-6; D ambiguous. The length of the CDR3 is 15 residues. Germline V lookup: CDR1 SGHTA, CDR2 FQGNSA. Trimming took 1 base from V and 3 from J, leaving 7 bases between them. For the CDR3, the DNA is TGTGCCAGCAGCTTAGGCTTGGGTGGGGCCAACGTCCTGACTTTC. Protein: CASSLGLGGANVLTF.

This clonotype was detected only a few times. The rearrangement uses TRBV4-2 and TRBJ2-1; 11 bases are shared with TRBD2. Germline CDR1 reads LGHNA; CDR2 reads YNFKEQ. V lost 2 bases and J lost 1; bases outside the gene matches: 13. The CDR3 covers 20 residues. The CDR3 region is CASSQLTSGIMVGSYNEQFF. CDR3 DNA: TGTGCCAGCAGCCAACTGACTAGCGGGATCATGGTGGGATCCTACAATGAGCAGTTCTTC.

This sequence joins TRBV7-9 and TRBJ2-3, with TRBD2 as a possible D gene (5 bases). CDR3 size: 14 residues. The V gene's germline CDR1 is SEHNR and CDR2 FQNEAQ (reference sequence). V dropped 6 bases and J dropped 2 bases, with 12 bases sitting between them. The CDR3 DNA reads TGTGCCAGCAGTACTGCCGGGAACACAGATACGCAGTATTTT. Amino acids: CASSTAGNTDTQYF.

This clonotype was seen a few times. The chain is built from TRBV9 and TRBJ2-2; a weak D match, TRBD2 (5 bases). Germline V gene data show CDR1 as SGDLS and CDR2 as YYNGEE. CDR3 length: 14 residues. Trimming took off 2 bases at V and 2 bases at J, with 7 bases between the two ends. DNA of the CDR3: TGTGCCAGCAGCGTGAGGGCAAACACCGGGGAGCTGTTTTTT. Translation gives CASSVRANTGELFF.

V usage is TRBV28 and J usage is TRBJ2-2; 7 bases are shared with TRBD2. The germline gives CDR1 MDHEN, CDR2 SYDVKM. This CDR3 contains 18 residues. J gave up 4 bases and V 3 bases, and 14 bases lay outside the gene matches. The CDR3 DNA sequence: TGTGCCAGCAGTTTCGAATATTGGAGCGGGGTAGGCACCGGGGAGCTGTTTTTT. Translation gives CASSFEYWSGVGTGELFF.

This clonotype was recorded a few times. The gene calls are TRBV11-1 and TRBJ1-2; 8 bases are a match to TRBD1. The CDR3 contains 15 residues. V gave up 1 base and J gave up 4 bases; unmatched junction bases: 5. The germline V gene has CDR1 SGHAT and CDR2 FQDESV (reference sequence). In nucleotides, the CDR3 is TGTGCCAGCAGCTTAGGTGGGACAGGCGCCTATGGCTACACCTTC. Its translation: CASSLGGTGAYGYTF.

The chain recombines TRBV4-3 with TRBJ2-2; the D gene is possibly TRBD2 (5 bases). Trimming removed 0 bases at V and 9 bases at J, with 20 bases between. CDR3 length equals 17 residues. Germline CDR1 and CDR2: LGHNA and YSLEER. In nucleotides, the CDR3 is TGCGCCAGCAGCCAAGATTTCCTAGCTCGAGATATCAGGGAGCTGTTTTTT. As protein: CASSQDFLARDIRELFF.

This chain joins TRBV7-2 and TRBJ2-3, with D perhaps matching TRBD2 (5 bases). Deletions cut 3 bases from V and 0 bases from J, with 13 bases between. The CDR3 is 16 amino acids. Germline lookup yields CDR1 SGHTA and CDR2 FQGNSA. The CDR3 DNA follows: TGTGCCAGCAGCTTTCTGGTTGTAGCGAGCACAGATACGCAGTATTTT. Translation gives CASSFLVVASTDTQYF.

The chain has TRBV20-1 and TRBJ1-2; tentatively, D is TRBD1 (5 bases). The CDR3 contains 16 residues. The V gene lost 1 base and the J gene lost 2 bases, with 17 bases spanning the gap. Germline loops: CDR1 DFQATT, CDR2 SNEGSKA (reference sequence). In DNA form, the CDR3 reads TGCAGTGCTAGAGCATTAATAGGGGAGCTAAACTATGGCTACACCTTC. This sequence encodes CSARALIGELNYGYTF.

Turning to this clonotype: A much larger clone is a single base away; this may be a read error. V gene TRBV9 combines with J gene TRBJ2-1, with D perhaps TRBD1 (6 bases). In germline, CDR1 is SGDLS, CDR2 YYNGEE. V shed 2 bases and J shed 4 bases, with 10 bases lying between them. This CDR3 has 14 residues. CDR3 region: CASSVRTAYNEQFF. The CDR3 DNA sequence: TGTGCCAGCAGCGTTAGGACAGCTTACAATGAGCAGTTCTTC.

Only a few counts were recorded for this clonotype. The chain employs TRBV7-2 and TRBJ2-7, with D unresolved. The CDR3 is made up of 12 amino acids. The germline V gene encodes CDR1 SGHTA and CDR2 FQGNSA. The germline V and J ends were trimmed by 2 bases and 5 bases, with 7 bases remaining between them. The CDR3 DNA reads TGTGCCAGCAGCTTAAATCGGCACGAGCAGTACTTC. Translated, it gives CASSLNRHEQYF. Based on the CDR3 plus reference TRBV7-2 and TRBJ2-7, the full variable domain is GAGVSQSPSNKVTEKGKDVELRCDPISGHTALYWYRQSLGQGLEFLIYFQGNSAPDKSGLPSDRFSAERTGGSVSTLTIQRTQQEDSAVYLCASSLNRHEQYFGPGTRLTVT.

The V call is TRBV2, the J call TRBJ1-1; a weak D match, TRBD1 (5 bases). This CDR3 is built from 13 residues. Trimming took off 4 bases at V and 4 bases at J, with 10 bases between the two ends. Germline V gene data show CDR1 as SNHLY and CDR2 as FYNNEI. The DNA of the CDR3 is TGTGCCAGCAGTGTGGGGAGGGGCACTGAAGCTTTCTTT. It translates to CASSVGRGTEAFF.

The chain employs TRBV4-2 and TRBJ2-3; TRBD2 matches at 9 bases. Per germline, CDR1 LGHNA and CDR2 YNFKEQ. V was clipped by 0 bases and J by 7 bases; unmatched bases: 5. The CDR3 spans 15 residues. DNA of the CDR3: TGTGCCAGCAGCCAAGACGCGGGAGGGCCTTATACGCAGTATTTT. Its protein is CASSQDAGGPYTQYF.

The chain uses TRBV6-2 or TRBV6-3 and TRBJ2-2; 7 positions match TRBD1. The ends lost 0 bases at V and 4 bases at J; junction bases unmatched: 5. The CDR3 extends over 16 amino acids. Germline CDR1 and CDR2: MNHEY and SVGEGT. The CDR3 is CASSYSHRGSTGELFF. CDR3 bases: TGTGCCAGCAGTTACTCGCACAGGGGTTCCACCGGGGAGCTGTTTTTT.

The chain links TRBV12-3 or TRBV12-4 to TRBJ1-1; 7 bases align to TRBD1. J gave up 3 bases and V 10 bases, and 11 bases lay outside the gene matches. The CDR3 runs to 14 residues. CDR3 sequence: CATRQGLGDTEAFF. In DNA, the CDR3 is TGTGCCACTAGACAGGGACTGGGGGACACTGAAGCTTTCTTT.